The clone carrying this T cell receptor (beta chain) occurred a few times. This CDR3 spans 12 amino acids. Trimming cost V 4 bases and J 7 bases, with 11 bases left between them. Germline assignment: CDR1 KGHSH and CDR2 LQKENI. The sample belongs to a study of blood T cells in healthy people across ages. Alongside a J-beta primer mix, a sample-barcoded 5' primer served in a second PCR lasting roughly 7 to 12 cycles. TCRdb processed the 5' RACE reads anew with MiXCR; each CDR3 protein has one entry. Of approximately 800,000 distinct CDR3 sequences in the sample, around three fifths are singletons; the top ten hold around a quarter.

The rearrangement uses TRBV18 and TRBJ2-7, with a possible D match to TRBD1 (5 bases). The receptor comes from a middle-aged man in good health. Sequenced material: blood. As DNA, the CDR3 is TGTGCCAGCTCACTACAACAGGAGGAGCAGTACTTC. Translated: CASSLQQEEQYF.